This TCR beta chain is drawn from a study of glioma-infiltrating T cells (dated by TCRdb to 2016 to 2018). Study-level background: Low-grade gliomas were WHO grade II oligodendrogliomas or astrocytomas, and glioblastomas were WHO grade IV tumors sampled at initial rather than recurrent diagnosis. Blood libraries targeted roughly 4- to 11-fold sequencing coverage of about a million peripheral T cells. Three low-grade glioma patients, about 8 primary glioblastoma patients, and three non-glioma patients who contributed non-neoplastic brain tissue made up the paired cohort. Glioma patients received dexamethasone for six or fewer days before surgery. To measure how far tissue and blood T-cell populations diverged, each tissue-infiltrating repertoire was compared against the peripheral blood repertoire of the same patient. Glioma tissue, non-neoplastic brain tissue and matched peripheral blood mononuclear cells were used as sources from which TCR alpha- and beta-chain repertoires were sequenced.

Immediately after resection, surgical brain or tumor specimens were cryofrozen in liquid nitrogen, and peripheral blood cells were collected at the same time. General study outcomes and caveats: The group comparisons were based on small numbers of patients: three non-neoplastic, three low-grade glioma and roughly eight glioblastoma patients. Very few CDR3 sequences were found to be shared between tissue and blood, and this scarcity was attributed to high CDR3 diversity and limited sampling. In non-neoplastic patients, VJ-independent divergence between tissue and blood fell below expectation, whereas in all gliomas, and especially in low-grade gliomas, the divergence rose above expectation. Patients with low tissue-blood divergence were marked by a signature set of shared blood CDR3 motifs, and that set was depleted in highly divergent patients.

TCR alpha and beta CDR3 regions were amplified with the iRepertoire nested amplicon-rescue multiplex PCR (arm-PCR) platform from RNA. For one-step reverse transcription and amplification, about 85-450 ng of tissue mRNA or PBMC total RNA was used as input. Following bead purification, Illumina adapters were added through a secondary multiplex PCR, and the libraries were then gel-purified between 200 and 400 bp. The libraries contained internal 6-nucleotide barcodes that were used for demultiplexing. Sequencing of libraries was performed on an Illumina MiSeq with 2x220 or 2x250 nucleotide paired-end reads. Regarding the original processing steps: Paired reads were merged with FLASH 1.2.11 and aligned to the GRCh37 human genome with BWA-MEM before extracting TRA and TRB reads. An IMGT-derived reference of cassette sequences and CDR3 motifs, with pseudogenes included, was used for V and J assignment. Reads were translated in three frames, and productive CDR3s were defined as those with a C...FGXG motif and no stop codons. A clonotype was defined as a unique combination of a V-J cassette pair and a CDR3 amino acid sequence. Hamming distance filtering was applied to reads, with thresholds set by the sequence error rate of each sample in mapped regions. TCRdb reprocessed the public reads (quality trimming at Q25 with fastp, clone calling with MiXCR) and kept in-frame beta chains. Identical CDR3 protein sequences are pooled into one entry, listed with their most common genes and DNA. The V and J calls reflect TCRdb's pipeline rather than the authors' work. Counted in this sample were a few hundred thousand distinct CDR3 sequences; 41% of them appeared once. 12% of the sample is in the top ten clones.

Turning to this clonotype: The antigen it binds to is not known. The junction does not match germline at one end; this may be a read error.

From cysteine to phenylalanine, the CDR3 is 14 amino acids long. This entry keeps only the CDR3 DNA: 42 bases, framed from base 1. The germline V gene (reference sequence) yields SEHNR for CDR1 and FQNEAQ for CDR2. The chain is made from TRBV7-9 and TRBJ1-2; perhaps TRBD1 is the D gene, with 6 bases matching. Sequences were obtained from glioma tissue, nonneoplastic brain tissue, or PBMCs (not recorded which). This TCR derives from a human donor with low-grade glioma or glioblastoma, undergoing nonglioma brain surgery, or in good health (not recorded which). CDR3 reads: CASSLEEGGGGCTF. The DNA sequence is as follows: TGTGCCAGCAGCTTAGAGGAAGGGGGAGGAGGCTGCACCTTC.